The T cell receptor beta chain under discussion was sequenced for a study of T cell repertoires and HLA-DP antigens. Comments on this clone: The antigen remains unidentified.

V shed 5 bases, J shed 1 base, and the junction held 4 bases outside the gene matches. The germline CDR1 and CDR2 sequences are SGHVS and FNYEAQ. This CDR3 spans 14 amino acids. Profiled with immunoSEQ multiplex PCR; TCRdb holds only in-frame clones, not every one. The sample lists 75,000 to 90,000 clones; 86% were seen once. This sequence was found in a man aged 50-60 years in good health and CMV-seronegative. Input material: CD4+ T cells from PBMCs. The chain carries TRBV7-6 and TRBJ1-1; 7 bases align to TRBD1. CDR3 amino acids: CASSARQGNTEAFF. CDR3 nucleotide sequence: TGTGCCAGCAGCGCACGACAGGGGAACACTGAAGCTTTCTTT.